This T cell receptor beta chain was retrieved from a study of T cells in narcolepsy. Overall study: Enrolled donors included narcolepsy type 1 or type 2 patients and healthy controls. Study conclusions and caveats: Autoreactive clonotypes reportedly recurred in blood of same and different patients, not controls. Autoreactive HCRT-specific and TRIB2-specific clonotypes were marked in same-patient CSF-versus-blood CD4+ comparisons.

TCRdb keeps only in-frame clones here, not all; method: immunoSEQ multiplex PCR. In the table there are 17,000 or so clones, 72% of which are singletons. About this clone itself: Its antigen is currently unknown. Other DNA sequences in this specimen translate into the identical CDR3.

V lost 0 bases, J lost 4 bases, and 18 bases lay in between. The germline V gene encodes CDR1 LNHNV and CDR2 YYDKDF (reference sequence). This CDR3 is built from 17 residues. This receptor was obtained from a human donor with narcolepsy. This chain connects TRBV15 to TRBJ1-1, with a possible D match to TRBD1 (6 bases). Material: CD45RA- memory CD8+ T cells from PBMCs. The CDR3 coding sequence is TGTGCCACCAGCAGAGAGTTCCCCGCCGGGGGCGTCACTGAAGCTTTCTTT. Translation: CATSREFPAGGVTEAFF.